This T cell receptor (beta chain) was sequenced for a study of cytomegalovirus exposure and HLA in healthy donors. A multiplex PCR was run with 60 Vbeta primers and 13 Jbeta primers. Assay: immunoSEQ multiplex PCR; the TCRdb copy retains only in-frame clones and omits some. The sample comprises approximately 70,000 clones, approximately 79% of which are singletons, and around 10% rests with the top ten. V was clipped by 0 bases and J by 2 bases, with 9 bases between them. Germline loops: CDR1 SGDLS, CDR2 YYNGEE. CDR3 length: 16 amino acids. The sample comprised PBMCs. The clonotype comes from a woman aged 40 to 50 in good health and CMV-seropositive. The chain links TRBV9 to TRBJ1-6; D is unresolved. Here the CDR3 reads CASSVDPGTYNSPLHF. The CDR3 DNA is TGTGCCAGCAGCGTAGATCCGGGAACCTATAATTCACCCCTCCACTTT.